This is a list of T cell receptor beta chains from one sample in a study of blood T cell repertoires in COVID-19. TCRdb's table, derived via immunoSEQ multiplex PCR, lists solely in-frame clones and lacks some. The sample has some 100,000 clones; approximately 86% are singletons. The specimen sequenced was PBMCs or T cells enriched from blood (not recorded which). The receptors were sampled from a woman aged 45-65 years who had recovered from COVID-19. Each CDR3 is given with its conserved first and last residue. The D gene is left open where the match is weak. Clone size, where shown, is once, few, many, or a class for clones that have expanded.

clone size	D gene	V gene	J gene	CDR3 DNA	CDR3 protein
-	-	TRBV20-1	TRBJ2-7	TGCAGTGCTAGTATCGGCGGCTCTGCCTACGAGCAGTACTTC	CSASIGGSAYEQYF
once	-	TRBV19	TRBJ1-3	TGTGCCAGTAGTGCCACATTCGGGGGCTCTGGAAACACCATATATTTT	CASSATFGGSGNTIYF
-	-	TRBV29-1	TRBJ2-7	TGCAGCGTTGGACTAGGGGACTACGAGCAGTACTTC	CSVGLGDYEQYF
once	-	TRBV28	TRBJ2-7	TGTGCCAGCAGGGAGACAGGTCCGGCCTACGAGCAGTACTTC	CASRETGPAYEQYF
-	-	TRBV7-9	TRBJ2-2	TGTGCCAGCAGCTTATCAGCCGGGGCCGGGGAGCTGTTTTTT	CASSLSAGAGELFF
-	-	TRBV4-1	TRBJ2-7	TGCGCCAGCAGCCAAGATCGAGGGTCCTACGAGCAGTACTTC	CASSQDRGSYEQYF
few	TRBD1	TRBV5-5	TRBJ1-5	TGTGCCAGCAGTACACAGGGGGGTAGCAATCAGCCCCAGCATTTT	CASSTQGGSNQPQHF
-	TRBD1	TRBV18	TRBJ1-5	TGTGCCAGCTCACCGAAGACAGGGTCAAATCAGCCCCAGCATTTT	CASSPKTGSNQPQHF
-	TRBD2	TRBV7-9	TRBJ2-5	TGTGCCAGCAGCCTGACGGGGGGGCAGGAGACCCAGTACTTC	CASSLTGGQETQYF
-	TRBD1	TRBV7-2	TRBJ2-5	TGTGCCAGCAGCCTCTACAGGGGTGGGGAGACCCAGTACTTC	CASSLYRGGETQYF
-	-	TRBV6-5	TRBJ1-2	TGTGCCAGCAGTATACAGGGTATTAACTATGGCTACACCTTC	CASSIQGINYGYTF
-	-	TRBV7-3	TRBJ1-1	TGTGCCAGCAGCTTAAGCCCAGGGATGAACACTGAAGCTTTCTTT	CASSLSPGMNTEAFF
-	-	TRBV9	TRBJ2-3	TGTGCCAGCAGCGTAGTAACAGGGAGCACAGATACGCAGTATTTT	CASSVVTGSTDTQYF
few	TRBD2	TRBV6-2/TRBV6-3	TRBJ2-1	TGTGCCAGCAGTTACTCGCCTAGCGGTAGGAATGAGCAGTTCTTC	CASSYSPSGRNEQFF
once	-	TRBV7-3	TRBJ2-2	TGTGCCAGCAGCTTATTGGGGGCCCCGAACACCGGGGAGCTGTTTTTT	CASSLLGAPNTGELFF
-	-	TRBV20-1	TRBJ1-2	TGCAGTGCTAGTATCGGGGGGGTTCGTTTCACCTTC	CSASIGGVRFTF
-	-	TRBV6-5	TRBJ2-7	TGTGCCAGCAGACGGGCCCAGTCGGACTTCTACGAGCAGTACTTC	CASRRAQSDFYEQYF
-	-	TRBV7-9	TRBJ2-7	TGTGCCAGCAGCTTTCAGTTCTACGAGCAGTACTTC	CASSFQFYEQYF
-	-	TRBV7-3	TRBJ2-2	TGTGCCAGCAGCCGCCAACGAGCGGGTACCGGGGAGCTGTTTTTT	CASSRQRAGTGELFF
few	-	TRBV7-6	TRBJ2-2	TGTGCCAGCAGTAAACTAGTGACGGGTCCCACCGGGGAGCTGTTTTTT	CASSKLVTGPTGELFF
-	-	TRBV28	TRBJ1-4	TGTGCCAGCAGTTTCCAGGGGTCGGCGTCTAATGAAAAACTGTTTTTT	CASSFQGSASNEKLFF
-	-	TRBV21-1	TRBJ2-3	TGTGCCAGCAGCAAAGTCGGACCGGTGGCGGGTACGCAGTATTTT	CASSKVGPVAGTQYF
-	-	TRBV19	TRBJ1-4	TGTGCCAGTAGCCGAACCGAGGTAGGGGAAGAGGAAAAACTGTTTTTT	CASSRTEVGEEEKLFF
-	-	TRBV30	TRBJ2-5	TGTGCCTGGAGCGTAGCTCAAGAGACCCAGTACTTC	CAWSVAQETQYF
few	TRBD1	TRBV7-8	TRBJ2-5	TGTGCCAGCAGCCTAAGACAGGGACCCTCGGAGACCCAGTACTTC	CASSLRQGPSETQYF
few	-	TRBV10-3	TRBJ1-3	TGTGCCATCAGTGAGTCTGACGGGAAGTCGGGAAACACCATATATTTT	CAISESDGKSGNTIYF
few	-	TRBV27	TRBJ2-1	TGTGCCAGCAGCACCGGCTTCGGGTACAATGAGCAGTTCTTC	CASSTGFGYNEQFF
once	TRBD1	TRBV28	TRBJ2-6	TGTGCCAGCGGGAGCCGGGACAGGGGGCGGCTTGGGGCCAACGTCCTGACTTTC	CASGSRDRGRLGANVLTF
-	-	TRBV28	TRBJ2-7	TGTGCCAGCCGTCATAACCTCTTACATACAGCTTCCTACGAGCAGTACTTC	CASRHNLLHTASYEQYF
-	TRBD2	TRBV9	TRBJ2-1	TGTGCCAGCAGCGTAGTGCCTAGCGGGGGTCTACTCTTC	CASSVVPSGGLLF